This TCR beta chain stems from a study of blood T cell repertoires in COVID-19. Germline V gene lookup returns CDR1 SGHTA and CDR2 FQGNSA. V lost 4 bases to trimming and J lost 10 bases; unmatched junction nucleotides: 10. The CDR3 covers 16 residues. Profiling relied on immunoSEQ multiplex PCR, and the TCRdb table lists in-frame clones only, not all of them. Here the sample spans about 75,000 clones, approximately 79% being singletons. V usage is TRBV7-2 and J usage is TRBJ2-1, with 13 bases identical to TRBD2. Material for sequencing was peripheral blood. This TCR came from a human donor with acute or convalescent COVID-19. The donor label of this sample is uncertain. The CDR3 region is CASSSTRGLAGVEQFF. The CDR3 coding sequence is TGTGCCAGCAGCTCAACCCGTGGACTAGCGGGAGTCGAGCAGTTCTTC.